These 29 T cell receptor beta chains came from one sample sequenced in a study of T cells in Graves' hyperthyroidism and ophthalmopathy. Using RNA transcripts as the source, TCR beta CDR3 regions were amplified. HTBI primers were used for first-round RT-PCR of the TCR CDR3. TCRdb itself ran the multiplex PCR reads through MiXCR, one entry per CDR3 protein. Found here are around 240,000 distinct CDR3 sequences, approximately 16% of them singletons; the top ten hold around 30%. Sequencing was performed on blood. These receptors all come from a woman under 30 with Graves' ophthalmopathy.

In its sample, this clonotype was seen many times. The V gene is TRBV27, the J gene TRBJ2-1; D remains ambiguous. CDR1 and CDR2 from the germline V gene are MNHEY and SMNVEV (reference sequence). V was trimmed by 0 bases and J by 15 bases, leaving 15 bases between them. The CDR3 runs to 13 residues. CDR3 loop: CASSLSWAAPSFF. CDR3 bases: TGTGCCAGCAGTTTATCGTGGGCGGCTCCTTCGTTCTTC.

This clonotype was counted ten times or more. The rearrangement links TRBV2 to TRBJ2-7; D unresolved. V gave up 6 bases and J gave up 7 bases, with 16 bases separating them. The CDR3 has 13 residues. Germline loops: CDR1 SNHLY, CDR2 FYNNEI. The DNA for the CDR3 is TGTGCCAGCAGCCCCACCTTGGGGTCGGAGCAGTACTTC. Its protein is CASSPTLGSEQYF.

V and J are TRBV19 and TRBJ2-3; the match to TRBD2 covers 14 bases. This CDR3 comprises 16 residues. Germline V gene data show CDR1 as LNHDA and CDR2 as SQIVND (reference sequence). The V segment lost 4 bases and the J segment 2 bases; nucleotides outside the gene matches: 2. The CDR3 loop reads CASSKGLAGATDTQYF. As DNA, the CDR3 is TGTGCCAGTAGTAAGGGACTAGCGGGAGCCACAGATACGCAGTATTTT.

This clonotype occurred many times. The V call is TRBV15, the J call TRBJ1-5, with 8 nucleotides matching TRBD1. The germline V gene has CDR1 LNHNV and CDR2 YYDKDF (reference sequence). V lost 7 bases and J lost 3; bases outside the gene matches: 8. The CDR3 sequence is 15 residues long. This CDR3 reads CATKLTGADNQPQHF. In DNA form, the CDR3 reads TGTGCCACCAAGCTGACAGGGGCCGACAATCAGCCCCAGCATTTT.

The CDR3 here is CASSPPWDRADTEAFF. The CDR3 bases are TGTGCCAGCTCACCACCGTGGGACAGGGCCGACACTGAAGCTTTCTTT. The chain employs TRBV18 and TRBJ1-1, with 9 nucleotides matching TRBD1. This CDR3 has 16 amino acids. V lost 0 bases to trimming and J lost 3 bases; unmatched junction nucleotides: 5. Germline CDR1 and CDR2: KGHSH and LQKENI. Full variable domain (missing parts from reference TRBV18 and TRBJ1-1): NAGVMQNPRHLVRRRGQEARLRCSPMKGHSHVYWYRQLPEEGLKFMVYLQKENIIDESGMPKERFSAEFPKEGPSILRIQQVVRGDSAAYFCASSPPWDRADTEAFFGQGTRLTVV.

The sample holds many counts of this clonotype. The chain combines TRBV5-1 with TRBJ1-5, with D perhaps matching TRBD1 (6 bases). The V and J ends lost 0 bases and 3 bases respectively, with 16 bases between them. This CDR3 contains 17 residues. Germline CDR1 reads SGHRS; CDR2 reads YFSETQ. CDR3 protein: CASSLEPLTGHNQPQHF. The CDR3 nucleotides are TGCGCCAGCAGCTTGGAACCTCTGACGGGACACAATCAGCCCCAGCATTTT.

The chain uses TRBV28 and TRBJ1-1, with TRBD1 identical over 11 bases. This CDR3 has 13 amino acids. Trimming cost V 4 bases and J 11 bases; bases outside gene matches: 6. CDR1 and CDR2 (germline): MDHEN, SYDVKM. CDR3 DNA: TGTGCCAGCAGTTCTCTCGGGACAGGGGGGGCTTTCTTT. Residues: CASSSLGTGGAFF.

There are a few counts of this clonotype. This chain connects TRBV7-9 to TRBJ1-2; D is perhaps TRBD1 (6 bases). V was cut by 5 bases and J by 2 bases, with 15 bases left in between. The length of the CDR3 is 15 residues. Germline CDR1 is SEHNR and CDR2 is FQNEAQ (reference sequence). CDR3 protein: CASSPGAGPNYGYTF. The CDR3, as DNA: TGTGCCAGCAGCCCAGGGGCAGGGCCCAACTATGGCTACACCTTC.

Ten or more counts support this clonotype. The chain combines TRBV12-3 or TRBV12-4 with TRBJ2-1, with D unresolved. This CDR3 is built from 14 residues. With 6 bases removed from V and 4 bases from J, the gap between germline ends came to 13 bases. The CDR3 here is CASSFEGQYNEQFF. In DNA form, the CDR3 reads TGTGCCAGCAGCTTCGAAGGGCAGTACAATGAGCAGTTCTTC.

This clonotype was counted ten times or more. The gene calls are TRBV30 and TRBJ2-3, with D possibly matching TRBD2 (5 bases). Trimming took 1 base from V and 4 from J, leaving 12 bases between them. CDR3 length equals 14 residues. Germline-derived CDR1 and CDR2 are GTSNPN and SVGIG (reference sequence). CDR3 DNA: TGTGCCTGGAGTGCATCGGGGATCTCAGATACGCAGTATTTT. This encodes CAWSASGISDTQYF. Combining the CDR3 with reference TRBV30 and TRBJ2-3 gives the whole variable domain SQTIHQWPATLVQPVGSPLSLECTVEGTSNPNLYWYRQAAGRGLQLLFYSVGIGQISSEVPQNLSASRPQDRQFILSSKKLLLSDSGFYLCAWSASGISDTQYFGPGTRLTVL.

This clonotype came up once. Germline is not matched at one junction end, which may reflect a read error. V and J are TRBV12-3 or TRBV12-4 and TRBJ1-1; D is possibly TRBD1 (6 bases). CDR3 size: 16 residues. The CDR3 here is CASSLSKGGVFTEALF. As DNA, the CDR3 is TGTGCCAGCAGTTTAAGTAAGGGGGGAGTTTTCACTGAAGCTCTCTTT.

This clonotype was seen many times. The chain uses TRBV6-1 and TRBJ2-7; tentative D call: TRBD1 (5 bases). Germline lookup yields CDR1 MNHNS and CDR2 SASEGT. CDR3 length: 12 residues. V gave up 6 bases and J gave up 3 bases, with 9 bases separating them. CDR3 DNA: TGTGCCAGCAGGAGGACAAGCTACGAGCAGTACTTC. Its protein product is CASRRTSYEQYF.

This clonotype was seen ten or more times. The rearrangement links TRBV3-1 to TRBJ2-1; TRBD2 is a possible D gene (6 bases). Germline loops: CDR1 LGHDT, CDR2 YNNKEL (reference sequence). V lost 11 bases to trimming and J lost 4 bases, with 18 bases between them. The CDR3 contains 14 residues. CDR3 sequence (DNA): TGTGCCTCCGGGCACGGGAGCCTTTACAATGAGCAGTTCTTC. Amino acids: CASGHGSLYNEQFF.

This clonotype was seen repeatedly, ten times or more. The chain is built from TRBV12-3 or TRBV12-4 and TRBJ2-7; a weak D match, TRBD1 (6 bases). The CDR3 totals 14 residues. V dropped 10 bases and J dropped 1 base, with 17 bases sitting between them. The CDR3 spells CATQRGQPSYEQYF. The CDR3 nucleotides read TGTGCCACCCAGCGTGGACAGCCATCCTACGAGCAGTACTTC.

The rearrangement uses TRBV28 and TRBJ1-5, with TRBD1 as a possible D gene (6 bases). The germline V gene encodes CDR1 MDHEN and CDR2 SYDVKM. This CDR3 has 15 residues. Trimming left V 2 bases short and J 6 bases short, with 14 bases between. DNA for the CDR3: TGTGCCAGCAGTTTAGAAACAGGGAGAGGTCAGCCCCAGCATTTT. It specifies CASSLETGRGQPQHF.

This clonotype was seen many times. The rearrangement links TRBV19 to TRBJ2-1; 11 bases are shared with TRBD2. V shed 7 bases, J shed 5 bases, and the junction held 7 bases outside the gene matches. Germline-derived CDR1 and CDR2 are LNHDA and SQIVND (reference sequence). The CDR3 has 15 amino acids. The CDR3 DNA reads as TGTGCCAGTATGAGGCTAGCGGGGGGTAACAATGAGCAGTTCTTC. Its protein product is CASMRLAGGNNEQFF.

This clonotype is a singleton in its sample. The chain couples TRBV11-2 to TRBJ1-1; 11 nucleotides agree with TRBD1. This CDR3 comprises 15 residues. J was trimmed by 8 bases and V by 1 base; bases with no gene match: 6. Germline CDR1 reads SGHAT; CDR2 reads FQNNGV. Here the CDR3 DNA reads TGTGCCAGCAGCTTAGCACGGGGACAGGGGGGCGAAGCTTTCTTT. This sequence encodes CASSLARGQGGEAFF.

There are a few counts of this clonotype. V gene TRBV7-2 combines with J gene TRBJ2-3; TRBD2 matches 15 bases. The V segment lost 3 bases and the J segment 2 bases; nucleotides outside the gene matches: 12. The CDR3 extends over 20 amino acids. Germline-derived CDR1 and CDR2 are SGHTA and FQGNSA. The CDR3 protein is CASSLPGLAGGRSPTDTQYF. In nucleotides, the CDR3 is TGTGCCAGCAGCTTGCCCGGACTAGCGGGGGGGCGATCACCCACAGATACGCAGTATTTT.

This clonotype was counted many times. The genes are TRBV28 and TRBJ1-2, with unresolved D. The CDR3 consists of 13 residues. Trimming took off 5 bases at V and 7 bases at J, with 14 bases between the two ends. In germline, CDR1 is MDHEN, CDR2 SYDVKM. CDR3 in amino acids: CASSGRRFGGYTF. CDR3 bases: TGTGCCAGCAGTGGACGGCGATTTGGTGGCTACACCTTC.

This clonotype was picked up a small number of times. The gene calls are TRBV9 and TRBJ2-1; 13 bases agree with TRBD2. The germline V gene has CDR1 SGDLS and CDR2 YYNGEE. Unmatched junction bases numbered 7, after V lost 5 bases and J lost 5 bases. The length of the CDR3 is 16 residues. CDR3 region: CASSKGLAGLHNEQFF. The CDR3, as DNA: TGTGCCAGCAGTAAGGGACTAGCGGGACTTCACAATGAGCAGTTCTTC.

Ten or more counts support this clonotype. In DNA form, the CDR3 reads TGTGCCAGCAGTAGTAGCGGGGGGCGCACAGATACGCAGTATTTT. Protein sequence: CASSSSGGRTDTQYF. The chain couples TRBV6-1 to TRBJ2-3; 10 bases line up with TRBD2. The CDR3 is 15 amino acids. CDR1 and CDR2 from the germline V gene are MNHNS and SASEGT. The J segment lost 1 base and the V segment lost 5 bases, leaving 3 bases of the junction unmatched.

This chain connects TRBV3-1 to TRBJ2-5, with unresolved D. The germline V gene has CDR1 LGHDT and CDR2 YNNKEL (reference sequence). The V gene lost 1 base and the J gene lost 4 bases, with 16 bases spanning the gap. CDR3 length: 16 residues. The DNA for the CDR3 is TGTGCCAGCAGCCAAGTCCCAGCGTTGGTTCCAGAGACCCAGTACTTC. Its translation: CASSQVPALVPETQYF.

This clonotype occurred many times. The gene calls are TRBV18 and TRBJ2-2; D is possibly TRBD1 (6 bases). The CDR3 is made up of 15 amino acids. Trimming took off 8 bases at V and 2 bases at J, with 15 bases between the two ends. Germline V gene sequence: CDR1 KGHSH, CDR2 LQKENI. The CDR3, as DNA: TGTGCCAGCAAAGAGCGGACAGATAACACCGGGGAGCTGTTTTTT. The encoded protein is CASKERTDNTGELFF. The complete variable domain, with remaining parts taken from reference TRBV18 and TRBJ2-2, reads NAGVMQNPRHLVRRRGQEARLRCSPMKGHSHVYWYRQLPEEGLKFMVYLQKENIIDESGMPKERFSAEFPKEGPSILRIQQVVRGDSAAYFCASKERTDNTGELFFGEGSRLTVL.

This clonotype was recorded at least ten times. The chain couples TRBV14 to TRBJ2-3, with 9 nucleotides matching TRBD1. Losses at the gene ends were 4 bases for V and 4 bases for J; bases not matched to a gene: 0. The CDR3 contains 13 residues. Germline V gene lookup returns CDR1 SGHDN and CDR2 FVKESK. CDR3 residues: CASSRQGADTQYF. CDR3 nucleotide sequence: TGTGCCAGCAGCCGACAGGGGGCAGATACGCAGTATTTT. The full variable domain, completed using reference TRBV14 and TRBJ2-3, is EAGVTQFPSHSVIEKGQTVTLRCDPISGHDNLYWYRRVMGKEIKFLLHFVKESKQDESGMPNNRFLAERTGGTYSTLKVQPAELEDSGVYFCASSRQGADTQYFGPGTRLTVL.

This clonotype appeared many times. The V call is TRBV20-1, the J call TRBJ2-1; 9 bases are a match to TRBD2. CDR1 and CDR2 from the germline V gene are DFQATT and SNEGSKA (reference sequence). The V gene end was trimmed by 0 bases and the J gene end by 2 bases; junction bases not matched to a gene: 5. The CDR3 covers 16 residues. The CDR3 bases are TGCAGTGCTAGAGATACGGCTAGCGGGACCTACAATGAGCAGTTCTTC. This encodes CSARDTASGTYNEQFF.

This clonotype was found many times. This chain links TRBV7-9 with TRBJ2-7; 10 positions agree with TRBD1. With 4 bases clipped from V and 6 bases from J, the junction kept 15 bases outside the gene matches. The CDR3 runs 17 residues. CDR1 and CDR2 from the germline V gene are SEHNR and FQNEAQ (reference sequence). The CDR3, as DNA: TGTGCCAGCAGCTGGAGGTCCGGGACAGGGGAAAAAGGCGAGCAGTACTTC. Translation: CASSWRSGTGEKGEQYF.

This clonotype was seen a few times. The chain links TRBV6-5 to TRBJ2-5; tentatively, D is TRBD2 (6 bases). The CDR3 has 17 residues. Germline-derived CDR1 and CDR2 are MNHEY and SVGAGI. Trimming stripped 0 bases from V and 3 bases from J, with 17 bases between. The CDR3: CASSYSLEREAEETQYF. CDR3 coding DNA: TGTGCCAGCAGTTACTCGCTCGAGAGGGAGGCCGAAGAGACCCAGTACTTC.

This clonotype was seen ten or more times. CDR3 residues: CASSLRTGDSGNTIYF. CDR3 in DNA: TGCGCCAGCAGCTTGAGGACAGGAGACTCTGGAAACACCATATATTTT. This sequence joins TRBV5-1 and TRBJ1-3; 7 bases align to TRBD1. The CDR3 has 16 residues. Germline-derived CDR1 and CDR2 are SGHRS and YFSETQ. V dropped 1 base and J dropped 0; count of bases not matched to a gene: 4.

In this sample, this clonotype turned up many times. The CDR3 DNA reads as TGTGCCAGCAGCTCCCCGGACGGAATATACGAGCAGTACTTC. Its translation: CASSSPDGIYEQYF. The chain has TRBV27 and TRBJ2-7; D uncertain. The CDR3 length is 14 residues. Germline V lookup: CDR1 MNHEY, CDR2 SMNVEV (reference sequence). The ends were cut back, 6 bases at V and 4 bases at J, with 16 bases in the middle.